The present T cell receptor beta chain was sequenced within a study of control samples from healthy donors and cancer patients. Germline CDR1 GTSNPN, CDR2 SVGIG (reference sequence). The CDR3 is 15 amino acids. The ends were cut back, 5 bases at V and 0 bases at J, with 14 bases in the middle. Repertoires were generated with immunoSEQ multiplex PCR, while TCRdb's copy carries only in-frame clones and drops some. The sample carries roughly 220,000 clones, roughly 94% recorded once. The source of this sequence is a man aged 50-60 years in good health. V and J are TRBV30 and TRBJ1-3; a weak D match, TRBD1 (5 bases). Material: blood. Here the CDR3 DNA reads TGTGCCTGGGGGACTTACCGGGACTCTGGAAACACCATATATTTT. Protein: CAWGTYRDSGNTIYF.